This record covers a single TCR beta chain. The antigen is unknown. This sample was taken from a study of siplizumab effects on memory and regulatory T cells. Study-level findings and limits: Alloreactive clones mapping to unstimulated subsets formed only a minor fraction. Siplizumab conditions gave an average of around 65% Treg-derived mappable alloreactive CD4+ clones, versus 25% to 30% for controls. Siplizumab significantly lowered the alloreactive sequences that could be traced to unstimulated CD4+ memory cells.

The V end lost 5 bases, the J end lost 3 bases, and 14 bases lay between the germline ends. The germline V gene has CDR1 LNHDA and CDR2 SQIVND (reference sequence). The CDR3 sequence is 15 residues long. Data came from immunoSEQ multiplex PCR; TCRdb stores just in-frame clones and leaves some out. The table records roughly 70,000 clones, approximately 93% of them present only once. The sample consisted of CD8+ T cells sorted from blood. This chain uses TRBV19 with TRBJ1-5; D may be TRBD1 (5 bases). This TCR was sampled from a human donor in good health. The CDR3 DNA reads TGTGCCAGTAGTCCCGGGGCCTGGGTCAATCAGCCCCAGCATTTT. As protein: CASSPGAWVNQPQHF.